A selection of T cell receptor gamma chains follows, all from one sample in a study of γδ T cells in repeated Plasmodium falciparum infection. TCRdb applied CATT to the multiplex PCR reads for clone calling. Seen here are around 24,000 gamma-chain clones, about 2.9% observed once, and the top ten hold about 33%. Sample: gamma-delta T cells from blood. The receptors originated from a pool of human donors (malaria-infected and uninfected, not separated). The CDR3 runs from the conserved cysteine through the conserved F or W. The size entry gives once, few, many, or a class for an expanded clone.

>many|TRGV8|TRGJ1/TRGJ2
CATWHTTGNYYKKLF
TGTGCCACCTGGCATACCACAGGCAATTATTATAAGAAACTCTTT
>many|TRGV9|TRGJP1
CALWEPHHLTTGWFKIF
TGTGCCTTGTGGGAGCCGCACCACCTTACCACTGGTTGGTTCAAGATATTT
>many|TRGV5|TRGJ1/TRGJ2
CATWDRRPRYKKLF
TGTGCCACCTGGGACAGGCGTCCCCGGTATAAGAAACTCTTT
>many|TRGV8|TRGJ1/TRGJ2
CATWDRRRNYKKLF
TGTGCCACCTGGGATAGGCGACGAAATTATAAGAAACTCTTT
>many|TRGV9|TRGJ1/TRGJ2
CALWEVWNYYKKLF
TGTGCCTTGTGGGAGGTGTGGAATTATTATAAGAAACTCTTT
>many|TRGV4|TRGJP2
CATWDGPTSDWIRTF
TGTGCCACCTGGGATGGCCCCACGAGTGATTGGATCAGGACGTTT
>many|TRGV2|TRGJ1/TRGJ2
CATWDGRNYYKKLF
TGTGCCACCTGGGACGGAAGGAATTATTATAAGAAACTCTTT
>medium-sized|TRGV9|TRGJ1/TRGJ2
CALWEVRCYYKKLF
TGTGCCTTGTGGGAGGTGCGCTGTTATTATAAGAAACTCTTT
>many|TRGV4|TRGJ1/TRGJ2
CATWDGLFGYKKLF
TGTGCCACCTGGGACGGGCTTTTCGGTTATAAGAAACTCTTT
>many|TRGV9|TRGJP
CALWELRGLGKKIKVF
TGTGCCTTGTGGGAACTACGGGGGTTGGGCAAAAAAATCAAGGTATTT
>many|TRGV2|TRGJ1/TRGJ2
CATWDGTDYYKKLF
TGTGCCACCTGGGACGGAACCGATTATTATAAGAAACTCTTT
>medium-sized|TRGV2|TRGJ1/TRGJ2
CATWDGPGYKKLF
TGTGCCACCTGGGACGGGCCGGGTTATAAGAAACTCTTT
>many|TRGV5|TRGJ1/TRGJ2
CATWDLLYKKLF
TGTGCCACCTGGGACCTCCTTTATAAGAAACTCTTT